The text below deals with one T cell receptor (beta chain). Its antigen is not identified. The sample is drawn from a study of shared clonotypes between healthy human individuals. Whole-study results and caveats: Sharing across four donors was highest in naive CD4 (around 5%) and lowest in memory CD8 (roughly 0.4%).

Germline V gives CDR1 MNHEY, CDR2 SMNVEV (reference sequence). With V trimmed by 4 bases and J by 8 bases, 13 bases remained unmatched. The CDR3 extends over 15 amino acids. CD45RO-negative, CCR7-selected cells formed the naive CD8 fraction, which excluded terminally differentiated effector memory CD45RA+ cells. Recent acute infections and vaccinations were absent in the healthy HIV-negative adult donors. TCRdb's table, derived via immunoSEQ multiplex PCR, lists solely in-frame clones and lacks some. Among approximately 2,200,000 clones listed, roughly 91% were seen once. What was sequenced was naive CD8+ T cells from PBMCs. This receptor was taken from a man aged 18 to 30 in good health. Some clones in this sample may be carry-over from other donors' samples. This sequence joins TRBV27 and TRBJ1-2; 7 bases are shared with TRBD1. The chain's CDR3 is CASSWRTGDFRGYTF. CDR3 bases: TGTGCCAGCAGTTGGCGTACAGGGGACTTTCGAGGCTACACCTTC.